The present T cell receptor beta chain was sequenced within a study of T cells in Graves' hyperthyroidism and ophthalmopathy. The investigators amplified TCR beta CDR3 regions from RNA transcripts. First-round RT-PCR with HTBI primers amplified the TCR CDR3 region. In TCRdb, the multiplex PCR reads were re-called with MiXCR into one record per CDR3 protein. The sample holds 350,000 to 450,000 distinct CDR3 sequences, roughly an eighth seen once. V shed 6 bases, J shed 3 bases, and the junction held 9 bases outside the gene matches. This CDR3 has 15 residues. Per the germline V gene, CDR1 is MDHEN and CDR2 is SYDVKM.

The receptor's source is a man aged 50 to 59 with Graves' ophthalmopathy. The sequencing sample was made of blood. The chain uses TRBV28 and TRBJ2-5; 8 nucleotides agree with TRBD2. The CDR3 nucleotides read TGTGCCAGCAGCTCCGGGGGGGCGGGAGAAGAGACCCAGTACTTC. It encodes CASSSGGAGEETQYF.